The 15 T cell receptor beta chains reported below all come from one sample, sequenced in a study of lymphopenia after photon versus proton radiotherapy (dated by TCRdb to about 2019). Library method: the immunoSEQ multiplex PCR assay. Here the immuneACCESS table is served through TCRdb, limited to in-frame sequences with V and J called. Missing clones are a known gap in these copies; in checked studies unresolved V genes cover under half, and the rest lacks a known reason. This sample holds approximately 65,000 clones; roughly 87% were observed only once. Around 13% of the sample is taken by the ten largest. This material consisted of peripheral blood, taken from a patient treated with proton-based radiotherapy. These receptors all come from a man at least 80 years old with esophageal cancer.

This chain uses TRBV29-1 with TRBJ1-2; the D is unclear. Germline V gene data show CDR1 as SQVTM and CDR2 as ANQGSEA. V gave up 8 bases and J gave up 8 bases, with 15 bases separating them. CDR3 length: 11 amino acids. The CDR3 here is CSSKDGGGYTF. The CDR3 DNA is TGCAGCTCGAAAGACGGCGGAGGCTACACCTTC.

V is TRBV4-1 and J is TRBJ2-1; D is unclear. The CDR3 has 13 residues. The V gene's germline CDR1 is MGHRA and CDR2 YSYEKL. V was clipped by 0 bases and J by 4 bases, with 4 bases between them. Here the CDR3 reads CASSQDSYNEQFF. The CDR3 DNA reads as TGCGCCAGCAGCCAAGATTCATACAATGAGCAGTTCTTC.

This chain links TRBV6-1 with TRBJ1-1; 7 bases agree with TRBD1. Germline loops: CDR1 MNHNS, CDR2 SASEGT. This CDR3 contains 13 residues. Trimming cost V 8 bases and J 10 bases; bases outside gene matches: 13. CDR3 sequence (DNA): TGTGCCAGCGGACGCGCCAGGGGGTCTTCAGCTTTCTTT. Translated: CASGRARGSSAFF.

The chain recombines TRBV5-1 with TRBJ1-1; the match to TRBD1 covers 7 bases. This CDR3 has 15 residues. Germline CDR1 reads SGHRS; CDR2 reads YFSETQ. The ends lost 4 bases at V and 5 bases at J; junction bases unmatched: 11. The CDR3, as DNA: TGCGCCAGCAGCCCGAGACAGGGAAAAGGAACTGAAGCTTTCTTT. This translates into CASSPRQGKGTEAFF. The whole variable domain, filled in from reference TRBV5-1 and TRBJ1-1, reads KAGVTQTPRYLIKTRGQQVTLSCSPISGHRSVSWYQQTPGQGLQFLFEYFSETQRNKGNFPGRFSGRQFSNSRSEMNVSTLELGDSALYLCASSPRQGKGTEAFFGQGTRLTVV.

About this clone itself: At one end, the junction sequence differs from germline, possibly due to a read error. V usage is TRBV4-3 and J usage is TRBJ2-7, with D tentatively TRBD1 or TRBD2 (5 bases each). The CDR3 loop spans 10 amino acids. The germline gives CDR1 LGHNA, CDR2 YSLEER. The CDR3 is CASSPPGRCF. The DNA for the CDR3 is TGCGCCAGCAGCCCCCCGGGACGATGCTTC.

This chain links TRBV5-4 with TRBJ1-2, with D possibly matching TRBD1 (5 bases). The V gene's germline CDR1 is SGHNT and CDR2 YYREEE (reference sequence). This CDR3 is 13 amino acids long. V lost 4 bases and J 4 bases, leaving 11 bases between the germline ends. CDR3 coding DNA: TGTGCCAGCAGCCCGGGGGGTGGCTATGGCTACACCTTC. It is translated as CASSPGGGYGYTF.

The V and J genes are TRBV5-6 and TRBJ1-1; TRBD1 agrees at 9 bases. After removal of 4 bases from V and 7 bases from J, the junction contained 5 bases not matched to a gene. Germline-derived CDR1 and CDR2 are SGHDT and YYEEEE. This CDR3 contains 13 residues. CDR3 DNA: TGTGCCAGCAGCATCGACAGGGGGGGTGAAGCTTTCTTT. Translating it yields CASSIDRGGEAFF.

The chain uses TRBV30 and TRBJ1-6, with D possibly matching TRBD1 (5 bases). CDR1 GTSNPN and CDR2 SVGIG come from the germline V gene (reference sequence). The CDR3 length is 14 residues. The V end was cut by 4 bases, the J end by 5 bases, with 12 bases between. CDR3 sequence: CAWNEGLHNSPLHF. The CDR3 DNA reads TGTGCCTGGAATGAGGGGCTTCATAATTCACCCCTCCACTTT.

The V gene is TRBV29-1, the J gene TRBJ2-1, with a tentative D call TRBD2 (5 bases). The CDR3 length is 11 residues. V was clipped by 4 bases and J by 9 bases, with 10 bases between them. Germline lookup yields CDR1 SQVTM and CDR2 ANQGSEA. The CDR3 region is CSVVGASEQFF. DNA of the CDR3: TGCAGCGTTGTGGGAGCTAGTGAGCAGTTCTTC.

The chain combines TRBV2 with TRBJ1-1; weak D call: TRBD1 (6 bases). Germline lookup yields CDR1 SNHLY and CDR2 FYNNEI. CDR3 length: 13 amino acids. V lost 6 bases to trimming and J lost 1 base, with 9 bases between them. The CDR3 region has the DNA TGTGCCAGCAGGACACAGGGGAACACTGAAGCTTTCTTT. Residues: CASRTQGNTEAFF. Combining the CDR3 with reference TRBV2 and TRBJ1-1 gives the whole variable domain EPEVTQTPSHQVTQMGQEVILRCVPISNHLYFYWYRQILGQKVEFLVSFYNNEISEKSEIFDDQFSVERPDGSNFTLKIRSTKLEDSAMYFCASRTQGNTEAFFGQGTRLTVV.

V and J are TRBV5-5 and TRBJ2-5, with D possibly being TRBD2 (5 bases). The CDR3 covers 13 residues. Per the germline V gene, CDR1 is SGHKS and CDR2 is YYEKEE (reference sequence). V was cut by 7 bases and J by 5 bases, with 15 bases left in between. For the CDR3, the DNA is TGTGCCAGCGGGAGCCGGGCTGGCGAGACCCAGTACTTC. Its protein is CASGSRAGETQYF.

The V call is TRBV9, the J call TRBJ1-2; the D gene is possibly TRBD1 (6 bases). Germline values: CDR1 SGDLS, CDR2 YYNGEE. V dropped 0 bases and J dropped 2 bases, with 11 bases sitting between them. This CDR3 spans 15 amino acids. The CDR3 here is CASSVGPQGNYGYTF. DNA for the CDR3: TGTGCCAGCAGCGTAGGCCCACAGGGAAACTATGGCTACACCTTC.

V is TRBV7-9 and J is TRBJ1-5; D gene uncertain. The CDR3 consists of 16 residues. V was clipped by 5 bases and J by 0 bases, with 14 bases between them. Germline V gives CDR1 SEHNR, CDR2 FQNEAQ (reference sequence). In nucleotides, the CDR3 is TGTGCCAGCAGCCCAGATGGACTCTATAGCAATCAGCCCCAGCATTTT. It translates to CASSPDGLYSNQPQHF. Full variable domain (remainder filled in from reference TRBV7-9 and TRBJ1-5): DTGVSQNPRHKITKRGQNVTFRCDPISEHNRLYWYRQTLGQGPEFLTYFQNEAQLEKSRLLSDRFSAERPKGSFSTLEIQRTEQGDSAMYLCASSPDGLYSNQPQHFGDGTRLSIL.

This clone was observed many times. V and J are TRBV5-1 and TRBJ2-1; 9 bases fit TRBD1. CDR3 size: 16 residues. The trim removed 3 bases at V and 0 bases at J, leaving 4 bases unmatched. From germline, CDR1 is SGHRS and CDR2 YFSETQ. The DNA for the CDR3 is TGCGCCAGCAGCTGGGGACAGGGAAGCTCCTACAATGAGCAGTTCTTC. Protein product: CASSWGQGSSYNEQFF.

The chain links TRBV7-9 to TRBJ2-1; no clear D gene. The CDR3 has 13 residues. Germline V gene data show CDR1 as SEHNR and CDR2 as FQNEAQ (reference sequence). Trimming left V 5 bases short and J 7 bases short, with 12 bases between. The CDR3 loop is CASSAFWGNEQFF. CDR3 nucleotides: TGTGCCAGCAGCGCCTTTTGGGGAAATGAGCAGTTCTTC.